This entry concerns a single TCR beta chain. Its antigen is unidentified. The sample belongs to a study of siplizumab effects on memory and regulatory T cells. TCRdb keeps only in-frame clones here, not all; method: immunoSEQ multiplex PCR. In the table there are approximately 100,000 clones, about 94% of which are singletons. Broader study findings: Proliferating siplizumab-culture Treg suppressive function went unconfirmed.

The sample taken for sequencing was non-Treg CD4+ T cells sorted from blood. The TCR comes from a human donor in good health.

Here the CDR3 DNA reads TGTGCCAGCAGTCCACAGGGAACTGAAGCTTTCTTT. Translation: CASSPQGTEAFF. V is TRBV11-2 and J is TRBJ1-1; D possibly corresponds to TRBD1 (6 bases). V lost 6 bases, J lost 5 bases, and 10 bases lay in between. The CDR3 covers 12 residues. Germline CDR1 reads SGHAT; CDR2 reads FQNNGV.